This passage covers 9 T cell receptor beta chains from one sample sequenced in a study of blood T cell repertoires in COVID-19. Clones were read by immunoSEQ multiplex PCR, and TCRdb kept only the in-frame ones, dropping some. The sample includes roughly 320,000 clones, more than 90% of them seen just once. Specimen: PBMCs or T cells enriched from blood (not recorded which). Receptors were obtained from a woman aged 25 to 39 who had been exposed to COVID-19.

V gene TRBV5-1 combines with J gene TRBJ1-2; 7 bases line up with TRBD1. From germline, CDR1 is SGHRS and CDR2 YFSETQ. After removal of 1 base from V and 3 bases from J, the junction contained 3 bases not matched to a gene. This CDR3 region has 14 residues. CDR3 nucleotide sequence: TGCGCCAGCAGCTTGACAGGGGAGGACTATGGCTACACCTTC. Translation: CASSLTGEDYGYTF.

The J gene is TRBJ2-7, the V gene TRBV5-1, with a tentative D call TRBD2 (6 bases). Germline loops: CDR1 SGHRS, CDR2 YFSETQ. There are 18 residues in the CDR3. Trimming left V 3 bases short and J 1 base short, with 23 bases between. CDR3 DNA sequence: TGCGCCAGCAGCTCGGCGGGTTTTGGAGGGGCCTGGTCCTACGAGCAGTACTTC. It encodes CASSSAGFGGAWSYEQYF.

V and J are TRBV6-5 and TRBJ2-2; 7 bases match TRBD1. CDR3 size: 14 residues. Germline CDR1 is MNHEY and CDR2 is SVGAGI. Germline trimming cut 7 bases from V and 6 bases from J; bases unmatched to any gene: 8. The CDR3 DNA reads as TGTGCCAGCAAACTCCGACAGGGTCCCGGGGAGCTGTTTTTT. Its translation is CASKLRQGPGELFF.

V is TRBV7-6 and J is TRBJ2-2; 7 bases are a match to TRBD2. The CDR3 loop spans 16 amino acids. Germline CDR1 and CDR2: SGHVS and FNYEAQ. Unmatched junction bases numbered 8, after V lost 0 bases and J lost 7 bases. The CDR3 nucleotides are TGTGCCAGCAGCTTAGCCGTCCGCGGGGGTTTCGGGGAGCTGTTTTTT. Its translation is CASSLAVRGGFGELFF. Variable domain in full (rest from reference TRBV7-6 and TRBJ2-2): GAGVSQSPRYKVTKRGQDVALRCDPISGHVSLYWYRQALGQGPEFLTYFNYEAQQDKSGLPNDRFSAERPEGSISTLTIQRTEQRDSAMYRCASSLAVRGGFGELFFGEGSRLTVL.

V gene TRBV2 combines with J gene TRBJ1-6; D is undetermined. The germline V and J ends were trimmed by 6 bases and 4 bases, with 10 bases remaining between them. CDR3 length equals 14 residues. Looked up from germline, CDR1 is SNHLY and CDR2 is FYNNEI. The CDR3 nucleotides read TGTGCCAGCAGGACCCGGGATTATAATTCACCCCTCCACTTT. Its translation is CASRTRDYNSPLHF. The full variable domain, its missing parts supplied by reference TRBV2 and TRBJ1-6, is EPEVTQTPSHQVTQMGQEVILRCVPISNHLYFYWYRQILGQKVEFLVSFYNNEISEKSEIFDDQFSVERPDGSNFTLKIRSTKLEDSAMYFCASRTRDYNSPLHFGNGTRLTVT.

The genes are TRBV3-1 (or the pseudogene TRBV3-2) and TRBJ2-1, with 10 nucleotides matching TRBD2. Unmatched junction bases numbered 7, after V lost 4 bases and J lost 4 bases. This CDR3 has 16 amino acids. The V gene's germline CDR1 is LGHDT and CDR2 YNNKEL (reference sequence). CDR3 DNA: TGTGCCAGCAGCCCCCGAGCGGGGGGGTATTACAATGAGCAGTTCTTC. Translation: CASSPRAGGYYNEQFF.

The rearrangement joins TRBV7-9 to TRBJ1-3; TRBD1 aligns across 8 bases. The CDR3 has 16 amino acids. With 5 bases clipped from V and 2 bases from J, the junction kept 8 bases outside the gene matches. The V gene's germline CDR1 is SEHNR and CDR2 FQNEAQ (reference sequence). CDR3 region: CASSPRGQAAGNTIYF. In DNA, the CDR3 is TGTGCCAGCAGCCCAAGGGGACAGGCAGCTGGAAACACCATATATTTT.

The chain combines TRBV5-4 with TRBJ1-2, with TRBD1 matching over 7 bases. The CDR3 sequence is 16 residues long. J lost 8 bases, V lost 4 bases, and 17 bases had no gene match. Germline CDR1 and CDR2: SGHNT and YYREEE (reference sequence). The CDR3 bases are TGTGCCAGCAGCAATGAACAGGACAGGCTTCCTCGCGGCTACACCTTC. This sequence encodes CASSNEQDRLPRGYTF.

CDR3 nucleotide sequence: TGTGCCTGGAGTCGGACAGGCCTGAACACTGAAGCTTTCTTT. This gives the protein CAWSRTGLNTEAFF. This chain links TRBV30 with TRBJ1-1; 7 bases map to TRBD1. The length of the CDR3 is 14 residues. The germline CDR1 and CDR2 sequences are GTSNPN and SVGIG (reference sequence). V lost 2 bases, J lost 0 bases, and 3 bases stayed unmatched.